The clone carrying this T cell receptor (beta chain) came up a few times. Trimming stripped 1 base from V and 2 bases from J, with 12 bases between. Germline CDR1 reads GTSNPN; CDR2 reads SVGIG (reference sequence). The CDR3 is made up of 14 amino acids. TCRdb re-derived calls from the 5' RACE reads in MiXCR, one entry per CDR3 protein. The sample holds fewer than 40,000 distinct CDR3 sequences; roughly 5.7% are singletons and the top ten take about a fifth. The data originate from a study of early T cells in non-severe SARS-CoV-2 infection. This clonotype was obtained from an adult who was a healthcare worker with PCR-confirmed SARS-CoV-2 infection or an uninfected control (not recorded which). The sequencing input was whole blood. The gene calls are TRBV30 and TRBJ2-7, with D possibly TRBD2 on 6 matching bases. CDR3 in amino acids: CAWSGGEATYEQYF. The CDR3, as DNA: TGTGCCTGGAGTGGGGGGGAGGCCACCTACGAGCAGTACTTC.